The 10 T cell receptor beta chains presented below share a single source sample, sequenced in a study of CD8 T cells in ankylosing spondylitis (dated by TCRdb to about 2017). The research as a whole found: Blood from ankylosing spondylitis patients appeared to be characterized by a TCR beta motif composed of under 10 highly homologous amino acid variants.

These receptors are not linked to any known antigen. Library generation was performed with 5' RACE. TCRdb shows the sequencer as Illumina HiSeq 2500. TCRdb passed the public sequencing reads through fastp at Q25 and MiXCR, retaining productive beta sequences. Rows are unified per CDR3 protein, each entry keeping the most common DNA and genes. Recorded for this sample are approximately 400,000 distinct CDR3 sequences; 15% to 20% of them occurred a single time. The ten most abundant clones make up 0.85% to 1.3% of the sample. The source material was blood, either unsorted or a sorted T cell fraction (not recorded which). The receptors originated from a male donor with ankylosing spondylitis.

The CDR3 nucleotides read TGTGCCAGCAGCTTAGCCGGGACTGCTTACAATGAGCAGTTCTTC. Its protein product is CASSLAGTAYNEQFF. The chain couples TRBV7-2 to TRBJ2-1, with D tentatively TRBD2 (6 bases). Germline V gene data show CDR1 as SGHTA and CDR2 as FQGNSA. V was cut by 0 bases and J by 4 bases, with 10 bases left in between. The CDR3 extends over 15 amino acids.

This clonotype was picked up a small number of times. The V gene is TRBV24-1, the J gene TRBJ2-1; D possibly corresponds to TRBD1 (5 bases). The CDR3 loop spans 16 amino acids. Germline V gives CDR1 KGHDR, CDR2 SFDVKD. Trimming cost V 4 bases and J 8 bases, with 20 bases left between them. The CDR3 region is CATSDPSRRANDEQFF. CDR3 bases: TGTGCCACCAGTGACCCCTCGCGCAGGGCTAACGATGAGCAGTTCTTC.

The CDR3 DNA reads TGTGCCAGCAGCTTAGCGACAGGGGGGATGGTAGATACGCAGTATTTT. It translates to CASSLATGGMVDTQYF. The chain carries TRBV7-2 and TRBJ2-3, with 9 positions matching TRBD1. V dropped 0 bases and J dropped 5; count of bases not matched to a gene: 6. The CDR3 consists of 16 residues. The germline V gene encodes CDR1 SGHTA and CDR2 FQGNSA. The full variable domain, completed using reference TRBV7-2 and TRBJ2-3, is GAGVSQSPSNKVTEKGKDVELRCDPISGHTALYWYRQSLGQGLEFLIYFQGNSAPDKSGLPSDRFSAERTGGSVSTLTIQRTQQEDSAVYLCASSLATGGMVDTQYFGPGTRLTVL.

The chain joins TRBV20-1 to TRBJ1-5, with D perhaps TRBD1 (5 bases). V was shortened by 2 bases and J by 5 bases, with 10 bases between the two germline ends. CDR1 and CDR2 from the germline V gene are DFQATT and SNEGSKA (reference sequence). The CDR3 totals 13 residues. This chain's CDR3 is CSARMGGDQPQHF. In nucleotides, the CDR3 is TGCAGTGCTAGAATGGGGGGTGATCAGCCCCAGCATTTT.

The gene calls are TRBV11-3 and TRBJ1-1; D is ambiguous. V gave up 1 base and J gave up 8 bases, with 11 bases separating them. CDR1 is SGHNT and CDR2 is YENEEA in the germline V gene. This CDR3 comprises 13 residues. As DNA, the CDR3 is TGTGCCAGCAGCTTAGGAGGGTCTGGCGAAGCTTTCTTT. Translating gives CASSLGGSGEAFF.

The genes are TRBV28 and TRBJ1-6, with 10 bases fitting TRBD1. CDR3 length: 14 residues. In germline, CDR1 is MDHEN, CDR2 SYDVKM. Germline trimming cut 7 bases from V and 9 bases from J; bases unmatched to any gene: 6. The CDR3 DNA is TGTGCCAGCAAGGTCGACAGGGGGCTTTCACCCCTCCACTTT. This sequence encodes CASKVDRGLSPLHF.

This clonotype has only a few counts. This chain links TRBV5-1 with TRBJ2-3; TRBD1 matches 11 bases. The germline CDR1 and CDR2 sequences are SGHRS and YFSETQ. V lost 3 bases to trimming and J lost 4 bases; unmatched junction nucleotides: 7. The CDR3 has 16 amino acids. CDR3 sequence: CASSYYRDRGSDTQYF. CDR3 DNA: TGCGCCAGCAGCTACTACCGGGACAGGGGGTCAGATACGCAGTATTTT.

This chain connects TRBV12-3 or TRBV12-4 to TRBJ1-2; 10 nucleotides align to TRBD1. V shed 1 base and J 4 bases; nucleotides not matched to a gene: 9. This CDR3 is built from 17 residues. The CDR3 nucleotides are TGTGCCAGCAGTTTAGACCCGGGACAGGGGATTTTCTATGGCTACACCTTC. Residues: CASSLDPGQGIFYGYTF.

This chain connects TRBV5-5 to TRBJ2-7; TRBD2 matches at 11 bases. Germline trimming cut 3 bases from V and 4 bases from J; bases unmatched to any gene: 6. This CDR3 has 15 amino acids. Germline-derived CDR1 and CDR2 are SGHKS and YYEKEE (reference sequence). CDR3 region: CASSSVAGGYYEQYF. The CDR3 coding sequence is TGTGCCAGCAGCTCCGTAGCGGGAGGGTATTACGAGCAGTACTTC.

This clonotype has only a few counts. The V gene is TRBV5-6, the J gene TRBJ1-5, with D perhaps matching TRBD1 (6 bases). The V end was cut by 0 bases, the J end by 0 bases, with 10 bases between. Germline-derived CDR1 and CDR2 are SGHDT and YYEEEE. This CDR3 comprises 16 residues. The CDR3: CASSLGGRGSNQPQHF. The CDR3 nucleotides are TGTGCCAGCAGCTTGGGGGGCAGGGGTAGCAATCAGCCCCAGCATTTT.